These 4 T cell receptor beta chains share one sample of origin, sequenced in a study of CD8+CD57+ T cells in acquired aplastic anemia. Genomic DNA was employed as the template in profiling TCR beta VDJ and CDR3. TCRdb analysed the reads with MiXCR anew, one entry per CDR3 protein. The data contain more than 45,000 distinct CDR3 sequences, approximately 72% of them singletons. Input material: sorted CD4+, CD8+, or CD8+CD57+ T cells (not recorded which) from PBMCs. The receptors were sampled from a human donor in good health, serving as a control.

The rearrangement joins TRBV10-2 to TRBJ1-1, with D possibly matching TRBD1 (6 bases). Per the germline V gene, CDR1 is WSHSY and CDR2 is SAAADI. Trimming pared 3 bases from V and 0 bases from J, leaving 14 bases between. The CDR3 covers 16 residues. The chain's CDR3 is CASSEWKQGLNTEAFF. CDR3 DNA: TGCGCCAGCAGTGAATGGAAACAGGGCTTGAACACTGAAGCTTTCTTT.

The chain employs TRBV10-3 and TRBJ2-2; D is undetermined. CDR3 length: 14 residues. Looked up from germline, CDR1 is ENHRY and CDR2 is SYGVKD. Deletions cut 5 bases from V and 8 bases from J, with 15 bases between. CDR3 DNA sequence: TGTGCCATCAGTCCCGGGCCAAACTTGGGGGAGCTGTTTTTT. Its translation: CAISPGPNLGELFF.

The chain uses TRBV2 and TRBJ1-6; the match to TRBD1 covers 8 bases. The CDR3 sequence is 14 residues long. V shed 4 bases and J 8 bases; nucleotides not matched to a gene: 4. The germline CDR1 and CDR2 sequences are SNHLY and FYNNEI. CDR3 in amino acids: CASSGQGTHSPLHF. As DNA, the CDR3 is TGTGCCAGCAGTGGACAGGGGACACATTCACCCCTCCACTTT.

The chain joins TRBV29-1 to TRBJ1-2, with D possibly TRBD1 on 6 matching bases. CDR1 SQVTM and CDR2 ANQGSEA come from the germline V gene. The CDR3 is 13 residues long. Trimming shortened V by 4 bases and J by 3 bases, and 12 bases separated the two germline ends. The DNA for the CDR3 is TGCAGCGTTGGGAACAGGGAGGACTATGGCTACACCTTC. Amino acids: CSVGNREDYGYTF.